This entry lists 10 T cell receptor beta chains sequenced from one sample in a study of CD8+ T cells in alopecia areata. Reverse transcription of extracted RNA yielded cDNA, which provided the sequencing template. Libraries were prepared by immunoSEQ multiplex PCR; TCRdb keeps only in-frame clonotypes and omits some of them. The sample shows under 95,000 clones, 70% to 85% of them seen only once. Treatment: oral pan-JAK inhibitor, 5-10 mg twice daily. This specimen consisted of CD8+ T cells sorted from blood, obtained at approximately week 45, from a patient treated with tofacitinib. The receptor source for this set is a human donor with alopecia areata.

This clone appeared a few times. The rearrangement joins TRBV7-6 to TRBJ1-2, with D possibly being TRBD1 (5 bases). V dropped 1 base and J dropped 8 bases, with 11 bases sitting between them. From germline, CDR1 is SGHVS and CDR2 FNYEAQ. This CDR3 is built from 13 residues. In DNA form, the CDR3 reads TGTGCCAGCAGCTTAGGGCCAGGGAGCGGCTACACCTTC. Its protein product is CASSLGPGSGYTF.

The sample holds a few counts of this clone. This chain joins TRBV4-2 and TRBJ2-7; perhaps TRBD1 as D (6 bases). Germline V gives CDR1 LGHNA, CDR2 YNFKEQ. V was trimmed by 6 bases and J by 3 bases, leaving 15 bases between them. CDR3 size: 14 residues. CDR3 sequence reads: CASRTQGSSYEQYF. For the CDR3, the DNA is TGTGCCAGCAGAACACAGGGCTCGAGCTACGAGCAGTACTTC.

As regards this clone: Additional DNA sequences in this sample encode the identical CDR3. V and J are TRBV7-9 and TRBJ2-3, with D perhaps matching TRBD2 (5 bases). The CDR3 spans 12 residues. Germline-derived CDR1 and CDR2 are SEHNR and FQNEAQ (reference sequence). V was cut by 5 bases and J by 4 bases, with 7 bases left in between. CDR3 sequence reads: CASSLGADTQYF. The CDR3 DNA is TGTGCCAGCAGCCTCGGGGCAGATACGCAGTATTTT.

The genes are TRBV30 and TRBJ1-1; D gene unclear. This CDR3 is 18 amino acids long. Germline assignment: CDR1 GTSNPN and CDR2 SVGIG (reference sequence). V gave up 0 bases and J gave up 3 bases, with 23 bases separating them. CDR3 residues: CAWSVTDLPEHFDTEAFF. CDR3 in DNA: TGTGCCTGGAGTGTGACGGACCTACCCGAACACTTCGACACTGAAGCTTTCTTT. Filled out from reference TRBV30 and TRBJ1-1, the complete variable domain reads SQTIHQWPATLVQPVGSPLSLECTVEGTSNPNLYWYRQAAGRGLQLLFYSVGIGQISSEVPQNLSASRPQDRQFILSSKKLLLSDSGFYLCAWSVTDLPEHFDTEAFFGQGTRLTVV.

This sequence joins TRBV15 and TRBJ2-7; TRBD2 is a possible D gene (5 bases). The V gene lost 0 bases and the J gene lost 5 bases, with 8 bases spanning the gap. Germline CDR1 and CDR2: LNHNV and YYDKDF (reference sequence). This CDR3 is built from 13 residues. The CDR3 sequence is CATSRDHGDEQYF. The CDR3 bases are TGTGCCACCAGCAGAGATCACGGGGACGAGCAGTACTTC.

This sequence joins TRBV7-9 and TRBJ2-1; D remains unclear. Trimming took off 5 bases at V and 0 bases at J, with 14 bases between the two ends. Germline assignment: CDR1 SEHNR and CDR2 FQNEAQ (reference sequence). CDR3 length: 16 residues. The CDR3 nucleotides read TGTGCCAGCAGCCCCCGGACGCCTAGCTCCTACAATGAGCAGTTCTTC. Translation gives CASSPRTPSSYNEQFF.

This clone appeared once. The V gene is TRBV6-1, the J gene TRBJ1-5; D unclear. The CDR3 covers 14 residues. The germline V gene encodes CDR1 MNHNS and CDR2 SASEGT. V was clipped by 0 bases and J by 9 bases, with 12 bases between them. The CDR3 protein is CASSEAVRNGPQHF. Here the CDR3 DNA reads TGTGCCAGCAGTGAAGCGGTTAGGAACGGGCCCCAGCATTTT.

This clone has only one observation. CDR3 amino acids: CASSQGERSTDTQYF. The CDR3 DNA is TGCGCCAGCAGCCAAGGGGAGCGGAGCACAGATACGCAGTATTTT. J is TRBJ2-3 and V is TRBV4-1; possibly TRBD2 for D (5 bases). The germline CDR1 and CDR2 sequences are MGHRA and YSYEKL. The CDR3 has 15 amino acids. V was pared by 1 base and J by 0 bases, with 8 bases between.

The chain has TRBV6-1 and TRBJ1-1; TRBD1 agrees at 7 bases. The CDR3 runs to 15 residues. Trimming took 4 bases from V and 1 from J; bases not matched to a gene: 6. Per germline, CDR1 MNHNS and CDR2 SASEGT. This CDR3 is CASSVRGLWNTEAFF. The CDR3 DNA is TGTGCCAGCAGTGTGAGGGGGCTATGGAACACTGAAGCTTTCTTT.

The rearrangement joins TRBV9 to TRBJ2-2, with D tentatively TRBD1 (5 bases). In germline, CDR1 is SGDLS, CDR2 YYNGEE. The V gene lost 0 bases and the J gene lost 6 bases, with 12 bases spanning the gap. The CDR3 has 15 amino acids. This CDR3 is CASSVDQGSSGELFF. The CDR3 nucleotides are TGTGCCAGCAGCGTAGACCAGGGATCCTCCGGGGAGCTGTTTTTT.